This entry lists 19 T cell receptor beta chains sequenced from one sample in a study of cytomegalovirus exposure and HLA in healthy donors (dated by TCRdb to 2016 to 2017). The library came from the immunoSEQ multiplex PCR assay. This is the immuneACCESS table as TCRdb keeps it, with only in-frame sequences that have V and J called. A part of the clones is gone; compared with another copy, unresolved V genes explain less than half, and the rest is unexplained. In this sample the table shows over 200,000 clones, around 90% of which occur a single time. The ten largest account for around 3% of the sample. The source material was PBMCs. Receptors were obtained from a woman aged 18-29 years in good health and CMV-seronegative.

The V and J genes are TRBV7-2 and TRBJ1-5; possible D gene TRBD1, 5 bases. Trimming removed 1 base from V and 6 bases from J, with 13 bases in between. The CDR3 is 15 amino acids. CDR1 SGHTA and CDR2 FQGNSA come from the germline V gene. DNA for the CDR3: TGTGCCAGCAGCTTAGTTCCAGGGCGAAGTCAGCCCCAGCATTTT. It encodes CASSLVPGRSQPQHF.

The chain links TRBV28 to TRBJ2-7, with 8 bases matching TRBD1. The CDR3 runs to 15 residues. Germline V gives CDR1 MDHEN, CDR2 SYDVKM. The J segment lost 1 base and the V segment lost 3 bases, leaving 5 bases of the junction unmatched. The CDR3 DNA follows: TGTGCCAGCAGTTTTTTCCGACAGGGGTCCTACGAGCAGTACTTC. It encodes CASSFFRQGSYEQYF.

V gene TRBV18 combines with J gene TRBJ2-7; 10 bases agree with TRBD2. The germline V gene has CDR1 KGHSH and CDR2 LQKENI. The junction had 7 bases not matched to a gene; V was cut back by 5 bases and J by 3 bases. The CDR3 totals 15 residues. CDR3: CASSAGLADHYEQYF. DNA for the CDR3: TGTGCCAGCTCAGCCGGACTAGCGGACCACTACGAGCAGTACTTC.

The CDR3 is CASSEAGGYNEQFF. CDR3 DNA: TGTGCCAGCAGTGAAGCGGGAGGCTACAATGAGCAGTTCTTC. The V call is TRBV25-1, the J call TRBJ2-1; 8 bases match TRBD2. CDR3 length: 14 residues. J was trimmed by 3 bases and V by 2 bases; bases with no gene match: 0. Germline assignment: CDR1 MGHDK and CDR2 SYGVNS.

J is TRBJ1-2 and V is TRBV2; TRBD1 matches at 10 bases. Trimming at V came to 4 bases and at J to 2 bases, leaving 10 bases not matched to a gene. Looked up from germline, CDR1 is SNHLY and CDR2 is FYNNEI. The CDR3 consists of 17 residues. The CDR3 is CASSVRLGTGDNYGYTF. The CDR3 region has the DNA TGTGCCAGCAGTGTTAGATTGGGGACAGGGGACAACTATGGCTACACCTTC.

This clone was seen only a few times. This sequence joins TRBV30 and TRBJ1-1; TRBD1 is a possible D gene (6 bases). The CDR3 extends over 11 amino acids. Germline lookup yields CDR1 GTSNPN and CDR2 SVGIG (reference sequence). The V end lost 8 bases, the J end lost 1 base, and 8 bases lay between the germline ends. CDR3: CALQGNTEAFF. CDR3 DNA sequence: TGTGCCCTACAGGGGAACACTGAAGCTTTCTTT.

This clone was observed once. The CDR3 coding sequence is TGCGCCAGCAGCCAATCTCCTCGCGGGAGCTTCACAGATACGCAGTATTTT. Translation gives CASSQSPRGSFTDTQYF. V gene TRBV4-3 combines with J gene TRBJ2-3; 7 bases fit TRBD2. CDR3 size: 17 residues. From germline, CDR1 is LGHNA and CDR2 YSLEER. J gave up 2 bases and V 2 bases, and 10 bases lay outside the gene matches.

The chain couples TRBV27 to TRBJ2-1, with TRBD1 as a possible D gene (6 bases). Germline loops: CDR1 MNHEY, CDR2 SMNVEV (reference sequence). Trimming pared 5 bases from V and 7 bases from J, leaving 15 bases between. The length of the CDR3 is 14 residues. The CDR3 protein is CASSSTRDNNEQFF. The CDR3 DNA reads TGTGCCAGCAGTAGTACCCGGGACAATAATGAGCAGTTCTTC.

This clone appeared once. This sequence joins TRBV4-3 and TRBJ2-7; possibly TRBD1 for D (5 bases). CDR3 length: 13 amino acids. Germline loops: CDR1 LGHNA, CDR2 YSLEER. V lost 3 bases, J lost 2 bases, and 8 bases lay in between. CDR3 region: CASSQQQAYEQYF. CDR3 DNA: TGCGCCAGCAGCCAGCAACAGGCCTACGAGCAGTACTTC.

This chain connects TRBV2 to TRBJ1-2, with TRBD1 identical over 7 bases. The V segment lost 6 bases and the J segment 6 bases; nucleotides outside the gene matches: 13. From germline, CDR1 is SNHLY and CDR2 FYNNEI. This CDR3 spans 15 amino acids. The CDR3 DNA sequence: TGTGCCAGCAGCGACATTACAGGGGTTGGGGATGGCTACACCTTC. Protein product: CASSDITGVGDGYTF.

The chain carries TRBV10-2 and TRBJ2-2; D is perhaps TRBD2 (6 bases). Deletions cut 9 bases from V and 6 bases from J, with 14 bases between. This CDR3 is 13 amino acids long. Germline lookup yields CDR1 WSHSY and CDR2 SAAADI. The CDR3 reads CASGGLVAGELFF. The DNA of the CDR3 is TGCGCCAGTGGAGGGTTAGTTGCCGGGGAGCTGTTTTTT.

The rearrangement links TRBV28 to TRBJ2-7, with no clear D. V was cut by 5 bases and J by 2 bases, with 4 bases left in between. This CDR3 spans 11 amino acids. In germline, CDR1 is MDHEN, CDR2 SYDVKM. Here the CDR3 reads CASSAPYEQYF. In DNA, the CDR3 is TGTGCCAGCAGTGCGCCCTACGAGCAGTACTTC. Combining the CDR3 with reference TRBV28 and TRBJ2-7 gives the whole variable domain DVKVTQSSRYLVKRTGEKVFLECVQDMDHENMFWYRQDPGLGLRLIYFSYDVKMKEKGDIPEGYSVSREKKERFSLILESASTNQTSMYLCASSAPYEQYFGPGTRLTVT.

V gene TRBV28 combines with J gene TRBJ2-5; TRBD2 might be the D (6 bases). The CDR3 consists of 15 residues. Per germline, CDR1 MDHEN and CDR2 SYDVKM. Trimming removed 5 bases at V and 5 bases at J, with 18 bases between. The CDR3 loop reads CASSTGTDRGETQYF. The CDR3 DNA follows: TGTGCCAGCAGTACCGGGACGGACCGGGGGGAGACCCAGTACTTC.

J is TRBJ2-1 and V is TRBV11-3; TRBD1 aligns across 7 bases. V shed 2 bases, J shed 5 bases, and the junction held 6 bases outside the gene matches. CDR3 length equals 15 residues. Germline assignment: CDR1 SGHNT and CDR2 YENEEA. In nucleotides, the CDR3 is TGTGCCAGCAGCTTAAGGGGGCAGGGAGACAATGAGCAGTTCTTC. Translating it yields CASSLRGQGDNEQFF.

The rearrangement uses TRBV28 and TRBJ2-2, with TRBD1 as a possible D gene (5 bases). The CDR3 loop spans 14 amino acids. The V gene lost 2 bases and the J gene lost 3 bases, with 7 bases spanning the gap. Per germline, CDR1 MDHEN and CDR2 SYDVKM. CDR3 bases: TGTGCCAGCAGTTTAGTAGGGGACACCGGGGAGCTGTTTTTT. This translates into CASSLVGDTGELFF. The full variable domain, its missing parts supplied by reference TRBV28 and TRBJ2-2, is DVKVTQSSRYLVKRTGEKVFLECVQDMDHENMFWYRQDPGLGLRLIYFSYDVKMKEKGDIPEGYSVSREKKERFSLILESASTNQTSMYLCASSLVGDTGELFFGEGSRLTVL.

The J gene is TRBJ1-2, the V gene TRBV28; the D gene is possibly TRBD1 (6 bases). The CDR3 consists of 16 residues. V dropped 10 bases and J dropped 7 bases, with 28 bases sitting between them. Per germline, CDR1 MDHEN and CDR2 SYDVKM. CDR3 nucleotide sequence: TGTGCCACCCAGGGGATGCTCAGCGCCGGGTTGGGTGGCTACACCTTC. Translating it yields CATQGMLSAGLGGYTF.

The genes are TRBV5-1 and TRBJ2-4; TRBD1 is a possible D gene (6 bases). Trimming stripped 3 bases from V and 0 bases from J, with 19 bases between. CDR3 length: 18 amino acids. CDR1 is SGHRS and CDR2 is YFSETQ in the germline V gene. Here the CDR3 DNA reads TGCGCCAGCAGCTCGACCCCGGGACACACGGAAGCCAAAAACATTCAGTACTTC. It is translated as CASSSTPGHTEAKNIQYF.

CDR3 coding DNA: TGTGCCAGCAGCGTATCCAGGGGGCTCCCCTACAATGAGCAGTTCTTC. Translation: CASSVSRGLPYNEQFF. V is TRBV7-3 and J is TRBJ2-1, with 8 bases identical to TRBD1. The length of the CDR3 is 16 residues. Germline-derived CDR1 and CDR2 are SGHTA and FQGTGA. J gave up 2 bases and V 5 bases, and 8 bases lay outside the gene matches.

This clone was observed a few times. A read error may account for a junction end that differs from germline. The CDR3, as DNA: TGTGCCAGCAGTGAACAGGGGGAAGTTGACTTC. Translating it yields CASSEQGEVDF. The rearrangement links TRBV2 to TRBJ2-7, with TRBD1 identical over 7 bases. CDR1 and CDR2 from the germline V gene are SNHLY and FYNNEI. The CDR3 covers 11 residues.